A single sample is the source of the 12 T cell receptor beta chains below, sequenced in a study of technical replicates of blood from four donors. Method: immunoSEQ multiplex PCR; TCRdb's copy keeps in-frame clones and lacks some. The sample carries around 98,000 clones, approximately 95% recorded once. The specimen sequenced was T cells isolated from PBMCs. These receptors all stem from a human donor in good health.

V gene TRBV4-1 combines with J gene TRBJ2-7; 13 bases align to TRBD2. The CDR3 loop spans 19 amino acids. CDR1 MGHRA and CDR2 YSYEKL come from the germline V gene. V lost 0 bases and J lost 0; bases outside the gene matches: 8. In DNA, the CDR3 is TGCGCCAGCAGCCAAGATGGGGGGACTAGCGGGGCCTTCTCCTACGAGCAGTACTTC. Translation: CASSQDGGTSGAFSYEQYF.

The rearrangement links TRBV5-1 to TRBJ2-5; D may be TRBD2 (5 bases). The CDR3 is 15 residues long. Germline V gene sequence: CDR1 SGHRS, CDR2 YFSETQ. Trimming removed 0 bases from V and 7 bases from J, with 16 bases in between. CDR3 nucleotide sequence: TGCGCCAGCAGCTTGGTTGCTTCGGGGTTGGGGACCCAGTACTTC. Translated: CASSLVASGLGTQYF.

Concerning this clone: Its ends do not fully match the called genes, so a read error is possible. The CDR3 loop reads CASHDRTDKNRPQHF. CDR3 DNA sequence: TGTGCCAGCCATGATAGAACGGACAAAAATCGGCCCCAGCATTTT. This chain joins TRBV11-3 and TRBJ1-5; D possibly corresponds to TRBD1 (5 bases). CDR1 is SGHNT and CDR2 is YENEEA in the germline V gene. This CDR3 comprises 15 residues.

The J gene is TRBJ1-1, the V gene TRBV6-4; no definite D call. V gave up 6 bases and J gave up 3 bases, with 17 bases separating them. This CDR3 has 15 amino acids. Germline CDR1 is MRHNA and CDR2 is SNTAGT. The DNA of the CDR3 is TGTGCCAGCAGCGCGACGTACACTGACTACACTGAAGCTTTCTTT. This encodes CASSATYTDYTEAFF.

The chain links TRBV6-4 to TRBJ1-1; D not certain. Germline CDR1 is MRHNA and CDR2 is SNTAGT. V shed 9 bases and J shed 1 base, with 21 bases lying between them. The CDR3 spans 16 residues. CDR3 sequence reads: CASEVGREVKNTEAFF. The CDR3 bases are TGTGCCAGTGAAGTCGGCCGTGAGGTGAAGAACACTGAAGCTTTCTTT.

The CDR3 here is CASRGVGMTGYKTSYEQYF. DNA for the CDR3: TGTGCCAGCAGGGGGGTCGGAATGACAGGGTACAAAACCTCCTACGAGCAGTACTTC. The V call is TRBV28, the J call TRBJ2-7, with 7 nucleotides matching TRBD1. CDR3 length: 19 amino acids. Per germline, CDR1 MDHEN and CDR2 SYDVKM. The trim removed 6 bases at V and 0 bases at J, leaving 20 bases unmatched.

The chain couples TRBV6-1 to TRBJ1-1; D call uncertain. Deletions cut 3 bases from V and 1 base from J, with 12 bases between. The CDR3 runs to 15 residues. In germline, CDR1 is MNHNS, CDR2 SASEGT. CDR3 bases: TGTGCCAGCAGTGAGTCGCCTTTCGGGAACACTGAAGCTTTCTTT. Its protein product is CASSESPFGNTEAFF.

This chain uses TRBV14 with TRBJ2-7, with 9 bases lining up with TRBD1. Germline values: CDR1 SGHDN, CDR2 FVKESK. V shed 2 bases and J 7 bases; nucleotides not matched to a gene: 12. This CDR3 has 16 residues. Here the CDR3 reads CASSQSGTGPPGEQYF. The CDR3 DNA reads TGTGCCAGCAGCCAAAGCGGGACAGGGCCCCCCGGAGAGCAGTACTTC.

The chain combines TRBV6-1 with TRBJ2-7; the D gene is possibly TRBD2 (6 bases). There are 12 residues in the CDR3. Per the germline V gene, CDR1 is MNHNS and CDR2 is SASEGT. Trimming removed 7 bases at V and 4 bases at J, with 11 bases between. The CDR3 region is CASMEGFYEQYF. DNA for the CDR3: TGTGCCAGCATGGAGGGATTTTACGAGCAGTACTTC.

This clone was seen only once. The CDR3 DNA sequence: TGCAGCGTAGAAACCGTAGCGGGGGGACTCTCCTACGAGCAGTACTTC. Its protein is CSVETVAGGLSYEQYF. The chain couples TRBV29-1 to TRBJ2-7; TRBD2 matches 10 bases. The germline V gene encodes CDR1 SQVTM and CDR2 ANQGSEA. The CDR3 totals 16 residues. V lost 6 bases and J lost 0; bases outside the gene matches: 11.

The V call is TRBV19, the J call TRBJ2-7; 10 nucleotides line up with TRBD1. The germline gives CDR1 LNHDA, CDR2 SQIVND (reference sequence). The CDR3 is made up of 16 amino acids. Trimming at V came to 4 bases and at J to 5 bases, leaving 11 bases not matched to a gene. CDR3 bases: TGTGCCAGTAGTAGGGTCTGGGACAGGGGTAACCACGAGCAGTACTTC. It specifies CASSRVWDRGNHEQYF.

This rearrangement joins TRBV6-4 to TRBJ1-1; 8 bases line up with TRBD1. V lost 3 bases and J lost 3; bases outside the gene matches: 3. Per the germline V gene, CDR1 is MRHNA and CDR2 is SNTAGT. The CDR3 sequence is 14 residues long. This CDR3 reads CASSDNRGDTEAFF. CDR3 DNA sequence: TGTGCCAGCAGTGATAACAGGGGGGACACTGAAGCTTTCTTT.